A single TCR beta chain is shown here with its context. The CDR3 is 16 residues long. Looked up from germline, CDR1 is MNHEY and CDR2 is SMNVEV (reference sequence). V trimming: 2 bases; J trimming: 2 bases; junction bases outside the gene matches: 6. Under the authors' procedure: Amplified reference gene primers provided the basis for estimating nucleated cell counts. Data came from immunoSEQ multiplex PCR; TCRdb stores just in-frame clones and leaves some out. V and J calls plus clone size are reproduced from that table; the DNA served to infer D and trimming. This table has approximately 300,000 clones, about 83% appearing once. This record belongs to a study of blood T cell repertoires in COVID-19. Overall study: Collection of acute and convalescent COVID-19 samples took place in the United States, Italy and Spain. From T cells, B-cell-depleted T cells, or PBMCs came the material, which was cDNA or gDNA.

This chain joins TRBV27 and TRBJ2-1, with 7 nucleotides matching TRBD2. The TCR comes from a woman in her 50s with acute or convalescent COVID-19. What was sequenced was peripheral blood. CDR3 sequence reads: CASSLKASGTYNEQFF. Here the CDR3 DNA reads TGTGCCAGCAGTTTAAAGGCTAGCGGTACCTACAATGAGCAGTTCTTC.